One and the same sample provided the 8 T cell receptor beta chains below, sequenced in a study of blood T cells in healthy people across ages. Primers used in a second PCR of about 7 to 12 cycles were a sample-barcoded 5' primer and a J-beta primer mix. TCRdb fed the 5' RACE reads into MiXCR, producing one record per CDR3 protein. The sample lists approximately 780,000 distinct CDR3 sequences; around a quarter were seen once. The data also belong to a second study, concerning T cells of mothers and their children.

Sequenced input: blood. These receptors were taken from a boy aged 5 to 17 in good health.

A few counts support this clonotype. The rearrangement uses TRBV29-1 and TRBJ1-2, with TRBD1 as a possible D gene (5 bases). CDR3 length: 15 residues. Trimming took off 0 bases at V and 2 bases at J, with 13 bases between the two ends. CDR1 SQVTM and CDR2 ANQGSEA come from the germline V gene. The CDR3 protein is CSVEDLAGRNYGYTF. CDR3 nucleotides: TGCAGCGTTGAAGATCTGGCAGGGAGAAACTATGGCTACACCTTC.

The chain joins TRBV2 to TRBJ2-7; D possibly uses TRBD1 or TRBD2 (5 bases each). Germline assignment: CDR1 SNHLY and CDR2 FYNNEI. The CDR3 has 14 residues. The V end lost 8 bases, the J end lost 4 bases, and 18 bases lay between the germline ends. CDR3 sequence (DNA): TGTGCCAGCCGAAGTGGGGGATTAGGGTACGAGCAGTACTTC. As protein: CASRSGGLGYEQYF.

This clonotype was detected a few times. V is TRBV18 and J is TRBJ1-2, with 7 bases that match TRBD1. CDR1 is KGHSH and CDR2 is LQKENI in the germline V gene. V was pared by 2 bases and J by 1 base, with 7 bases of the junction left unmatched. The CDR3 covers 16 residues. As DNA, the CDR3 is TGTGCCAGCTCACCATTAGAGGGACAGCTTAACTATGGCTACACCTTC. The encoded protein is CASSPLEGQLNYGYTF. Looking up the rest from reference TRBV18 and TRBJ1-2 gives the full variable domain: NAGVMQNPRHLVRRRGQEARLRCSPMKGHSHVYWYRQLPEEGLKFMVYLQKENIIDESGMPKERFSAEFPKEGPSILRIQQVVRGDSAAYFCASSPLEGQLNYGYTFGSGTRLTVV.

Comments on this clonotype: One junction end does not reproduce the germline sequence, and a read error may be involved. This sequence joins TRBV20-1 and TRBJ2-5; possibly TRBD2 for D (6 bases). The CDR3 sequence is 16 residues long. Germline-derived CDR1 and CDR2 are DFQATT and SNEGSKA (reference sequence). CDR3 sequence (DNA): TGCTGTGCTAGACGCCCGGGACTTAGGTACCAAGAGACCCAGTACTTC. Translation gives CCARRPGLRYQETQYF.

There are a few counts of this clonotype. This chain connects TRBV6-1 to TRBJ1-4; 11 bases match TRBD1. V shed 3 bases and J 6 bases; nucleotides not matched to a gene: 3. The CDR3 length is 15 residues. The germline V gene encodes CDR1 MNHNS and CDR2 SASEGT. The CDR3 here is CASSDAGQGDEKLFF. CDR3 DNA sequence: TGTGCCAGCAGTGATGCGGGACAGGGGGATGAAAAACTGTTTTTT.

V gene TRBV20-1 combines with J gene TRBJ2-5; the D gene could be TRBD1 or TRBD2 (5 bases each). The CDR3 has 14 amino acids. V was trimmed by 1 base and J by 3 bases, leaving 12 bases between them. CDR1 and CDR2 (germline): DFQATT, SNEGSKA (reference sequence). CDR3 protein: CSARVRGPKETQYF. CDR3 DNA sequence: TGCAGTGCTAGAGTTAGGGGACCGAAAGAGACCCAGTACTTC.

This clonotype was picked up a small number of times. CDR3 sequence: CASSYSMDSERGGPGETQYF. The DNA of the CDR3 is TGTGCCAGCAGTTACTCGATGGATTCAGAGCGGGGGGGCCCGGGAGAGACCCAGTACTTC. The V call is TRBV6-7, the J call TRBJ2-5, with TRBD2 matching over 10 bases. TRBV6-7 counts as an open reading frame of uncertain function. J lost 4 bases, V lost 0 bases, and 17 bases had no gene match. This CDR3 contains 20 residues.

V gene TRBV5-1 combines with J gene TRBJ2-7, with unresolved D. V dropped 7 bases and J dropped 5 bases, with 13 bases sitting between them. CDR1 is SGHRS, CDR2 YFSETQ, per germline. This CDR3 contains 12 residues. DNA of the CDR3: TGCGCCAGCTCAGGAAGCATTGACGAGCAGTACTTC. It encodes CASSGSIDEQYF. Complete variable domain (other parts from reference TRBV5-1 and TRBJ2-7): KAGVTQTPRYLIKTRGQQVTLSCSPISGHRSVSWYQQTPGQGLQFLFEYFSETQRNKGNFPGRFSGRQFSNSRSEMNVSTLELGDSALYLCASSGSIDEQYFGPGTRLTVT.